The sample holds many counts of the clone carrying this T cell receptor beta chain. These data originate in a study of response to subunit inactivated influenza vaccine. TCRdb processed the RT-PCR reads anew with MiXCR; each CDR3 protein has one entry. The sample consists of 800,000 to 1,000,000 distinct CDR3 sequences, 21% of them appearing once. Trimming took 6 bases from V and 5 from J, leaving 13 bases between them. This CDR3 has 13 amino acids. This receptor was taken from a man aged 45-65 years who received an inactivated influenza vaccine. The sequencing here drew on PBMCs from blood, taken about 5 days after vaccination. The gene calls are TRBV12-3 or TRBV12-4 and TRBJ2-5, with D uncertain. The CDR3 here is CASSPNLRETQYF. The CDR3 DNA reads as TGTGCCAGCAGCCCCAACCTTCGGGAGACCCAGTACTTC.